Given below is one T cell receptor (beta chain) in context. Its antigen is currently unknown. Distinct nucleotide sequences in the sample also encode this CDR3. This entry is derived from a study of cytomegalovirus exposure and HLA in healthy donors. Study outcomes and limitations: Accurate HLA-A and HLA-B prediction from TCR beta sequences was reported for most subjects. Cytomegalovirus-associated TCR beta chains were listed, numbering 150 to 200.

Primers included in the PCR were 60 Vbeta and 13 Jbeta primers. Profiling relied on immunoSEQ multiplex PCR, and the TCRdb table lists in-frame clones only, not all of them. There are a few hundred thousand clones in the sample; about 80% occur only once, and less than 9% lies in the top ten. The V and J ends lost 3 bases and 2 bases respectively, with 8 bases between them. Per germline, CDR1 LNHDA and CDR2 SQIVND (reference sequence). This CDR3 comprises 13 residues. The chain couples TRBV19 to TRBJ2-7; D gene unclear. The receptor's source is a woman in her fifties or sixties in good health and CMV-seropositive. The sequenced material came from PBMCs. The CDR3: CASSMGKTYEQYF. CDR3 coding DNA: TGTGCCAGTAGTATGGGCAAGACCTACGAGCAGTACTTC.